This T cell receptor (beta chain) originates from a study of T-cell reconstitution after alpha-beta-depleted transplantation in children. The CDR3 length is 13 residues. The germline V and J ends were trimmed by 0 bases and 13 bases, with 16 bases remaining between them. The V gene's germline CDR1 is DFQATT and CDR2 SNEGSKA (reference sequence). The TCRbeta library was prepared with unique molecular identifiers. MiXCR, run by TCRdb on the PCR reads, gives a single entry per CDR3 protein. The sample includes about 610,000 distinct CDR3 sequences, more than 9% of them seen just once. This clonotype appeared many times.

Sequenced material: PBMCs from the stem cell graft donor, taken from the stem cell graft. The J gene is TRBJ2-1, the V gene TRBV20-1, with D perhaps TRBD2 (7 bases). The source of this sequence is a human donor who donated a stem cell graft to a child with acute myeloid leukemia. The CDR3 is CSARDRGGGLQFF. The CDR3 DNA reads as TGCAGTGCTAGAGATCGGGGAGGGGGTTTACAGTTCTTC.